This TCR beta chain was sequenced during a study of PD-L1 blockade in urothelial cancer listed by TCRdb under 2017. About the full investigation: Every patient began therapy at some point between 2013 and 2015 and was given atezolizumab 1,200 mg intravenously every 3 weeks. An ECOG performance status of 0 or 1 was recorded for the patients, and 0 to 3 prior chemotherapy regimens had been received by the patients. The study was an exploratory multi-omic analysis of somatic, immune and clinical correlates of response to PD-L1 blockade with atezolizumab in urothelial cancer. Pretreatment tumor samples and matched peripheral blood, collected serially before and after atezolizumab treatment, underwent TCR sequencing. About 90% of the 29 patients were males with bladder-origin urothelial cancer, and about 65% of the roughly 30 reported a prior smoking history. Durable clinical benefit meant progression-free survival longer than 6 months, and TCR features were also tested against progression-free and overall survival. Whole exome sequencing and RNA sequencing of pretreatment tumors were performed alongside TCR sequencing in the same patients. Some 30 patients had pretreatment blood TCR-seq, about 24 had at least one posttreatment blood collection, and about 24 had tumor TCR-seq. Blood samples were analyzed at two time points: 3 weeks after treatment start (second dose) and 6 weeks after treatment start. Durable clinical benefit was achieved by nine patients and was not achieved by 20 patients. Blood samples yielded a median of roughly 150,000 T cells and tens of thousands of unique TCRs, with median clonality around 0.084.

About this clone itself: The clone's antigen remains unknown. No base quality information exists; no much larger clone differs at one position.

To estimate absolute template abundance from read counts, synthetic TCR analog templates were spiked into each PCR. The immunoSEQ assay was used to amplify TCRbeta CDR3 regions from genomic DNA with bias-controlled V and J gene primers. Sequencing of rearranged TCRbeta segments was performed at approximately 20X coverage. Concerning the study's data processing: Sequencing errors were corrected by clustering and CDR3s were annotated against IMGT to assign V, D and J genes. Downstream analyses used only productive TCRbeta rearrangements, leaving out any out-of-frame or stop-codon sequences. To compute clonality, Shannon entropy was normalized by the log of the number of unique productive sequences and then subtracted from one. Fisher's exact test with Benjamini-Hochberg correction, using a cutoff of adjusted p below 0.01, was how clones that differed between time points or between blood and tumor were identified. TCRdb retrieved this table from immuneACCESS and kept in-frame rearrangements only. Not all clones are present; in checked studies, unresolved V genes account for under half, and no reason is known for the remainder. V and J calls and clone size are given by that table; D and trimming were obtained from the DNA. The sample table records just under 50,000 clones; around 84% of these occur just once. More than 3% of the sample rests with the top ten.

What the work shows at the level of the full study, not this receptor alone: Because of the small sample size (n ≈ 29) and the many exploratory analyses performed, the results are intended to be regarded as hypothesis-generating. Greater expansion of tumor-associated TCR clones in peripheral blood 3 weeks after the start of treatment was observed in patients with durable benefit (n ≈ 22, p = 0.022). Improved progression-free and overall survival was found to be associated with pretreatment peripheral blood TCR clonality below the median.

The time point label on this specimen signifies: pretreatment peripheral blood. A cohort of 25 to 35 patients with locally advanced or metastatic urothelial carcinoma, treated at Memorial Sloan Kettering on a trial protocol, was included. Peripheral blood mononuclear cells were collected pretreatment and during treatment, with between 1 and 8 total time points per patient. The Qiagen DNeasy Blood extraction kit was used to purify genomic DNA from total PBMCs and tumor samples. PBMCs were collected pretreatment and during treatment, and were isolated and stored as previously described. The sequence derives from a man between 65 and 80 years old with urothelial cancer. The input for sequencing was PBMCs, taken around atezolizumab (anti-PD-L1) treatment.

The encoded CDR3 is CASSVRGAIGNTIYF. The DNA is TGTGCCAGCAGCGTCCGGGGGGCGATCGGAAACACCATATATTTT. The sequence joins TRBV9 to TRBJ1-3; the D region possibly corresponds to TRBD1 (6 bases align). In the germline V gene, CDR1 corresponds to SGDLS and CDR2 to YYNGEE. From the cysteine through the phenylalanine, the CDR3 covers 15 amino acids. This entry keeps only the CDR3 DNA: 45 bases, framed from base 1. V is clipped by 2 bases and J by 4 bases, and the sequence between their germline boundaries is 13 bases long.